The T cell receptor beta chain described here comes from a study of response to subunit inactivated influenza vaccine. Notes on the study in general: Authors suggested each seasonal flu vaccination may recruit only limited numbers of new T cells.

TCRdb independently ran MiXCR on the RT-PCR reads; one entry per CDR3 protein. The top ten hold 1.9% of the sample, which has about half a million distinct CDR3 sequences, roughly 27% seen once. This clonotype was picked up a small number of times. As yet, its antigen is unknown. This CDR3 comprises 15 residues. Germline lookup yields CDR1 MNHEY and CDR2 SVGEGT. V lost 6 bases, J lost 4 bases, and 16 bases lay in between. This sequence joins TRBV6-2 or TRBV6-3 and TRBJ1-5, with a possible D match to TRBD1 (5 bases). The TCR was taken from a man in his fifties or sixties who received an inactivated influenza vaccine. This sample comprised CD4+ T cells sorted from PBMCs, obtained roughly 5 days after vaccination. CDR3 nucleotides: TGTGCCAGCAGCCGCGACAGCGGAGAGAATCAGCCCCAGCATTTT. It translates to CASSRDSGENQPQHF.